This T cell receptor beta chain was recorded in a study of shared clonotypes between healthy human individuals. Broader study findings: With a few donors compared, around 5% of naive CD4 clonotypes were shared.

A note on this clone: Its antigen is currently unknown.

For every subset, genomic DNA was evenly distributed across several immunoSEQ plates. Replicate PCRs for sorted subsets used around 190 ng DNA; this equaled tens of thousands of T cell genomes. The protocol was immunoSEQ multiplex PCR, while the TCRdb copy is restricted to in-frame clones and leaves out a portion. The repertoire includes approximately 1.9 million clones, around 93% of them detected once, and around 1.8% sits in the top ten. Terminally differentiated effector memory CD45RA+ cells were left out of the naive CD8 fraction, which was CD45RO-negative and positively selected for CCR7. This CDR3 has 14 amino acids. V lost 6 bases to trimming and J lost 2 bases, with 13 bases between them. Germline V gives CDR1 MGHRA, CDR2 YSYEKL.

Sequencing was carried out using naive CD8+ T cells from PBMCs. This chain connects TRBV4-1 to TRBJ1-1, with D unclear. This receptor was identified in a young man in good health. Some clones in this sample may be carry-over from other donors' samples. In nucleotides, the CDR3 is TGCGCCAGCAGTGATCTGGTTTTCAACACTGAAGCTTTCTTT. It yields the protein CASSDLVFNTEAFF.